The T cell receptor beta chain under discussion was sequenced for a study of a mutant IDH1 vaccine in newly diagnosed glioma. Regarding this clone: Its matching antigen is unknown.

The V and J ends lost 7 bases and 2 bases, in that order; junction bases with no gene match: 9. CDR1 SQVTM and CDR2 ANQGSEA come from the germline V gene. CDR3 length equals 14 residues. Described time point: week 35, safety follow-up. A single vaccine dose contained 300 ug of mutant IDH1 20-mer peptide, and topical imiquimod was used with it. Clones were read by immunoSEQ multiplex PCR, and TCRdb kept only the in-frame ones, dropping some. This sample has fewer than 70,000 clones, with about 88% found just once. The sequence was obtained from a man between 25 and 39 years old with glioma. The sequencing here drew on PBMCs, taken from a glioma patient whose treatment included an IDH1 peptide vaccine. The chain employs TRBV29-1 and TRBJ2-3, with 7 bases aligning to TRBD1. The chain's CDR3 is CSDRDRSTTDTQYF. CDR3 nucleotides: TGCAGCGACCGGGACAGATCTACCACAGATACGCAGTATTTT.